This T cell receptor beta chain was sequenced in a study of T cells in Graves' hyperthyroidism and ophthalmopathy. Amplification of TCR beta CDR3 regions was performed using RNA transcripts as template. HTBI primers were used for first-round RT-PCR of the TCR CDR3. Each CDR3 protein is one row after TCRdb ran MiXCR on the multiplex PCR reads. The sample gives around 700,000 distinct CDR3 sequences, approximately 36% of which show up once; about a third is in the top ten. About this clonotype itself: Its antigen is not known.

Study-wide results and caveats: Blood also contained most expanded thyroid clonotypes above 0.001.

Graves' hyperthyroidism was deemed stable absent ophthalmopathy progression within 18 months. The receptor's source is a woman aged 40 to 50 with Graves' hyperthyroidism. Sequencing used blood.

DNA for the CDR3: TGTGCCATCAGTGAGAAAGTGGACAGCCGGAGCTCCTACGAGCAGTACTTC. Translating it yields CAISEKVDSRSSYEQYF. J is TRBJ2-7 and V is TRBV10-3, with D maybe TRBD1 (6 bases). The CDR3 is 17 amino acids. Germline V lookup: CDR1 ENHRY, CDR2 SYGVKD. The germline V and J ends were trimmed by 2 bases and 0 bases, with 17 bases remaining between them.